This is a list of T cell receptor beta chains from one sample in a study of CD8 T cells in Susac syndrome. TCRdb independently ran MiXCR on the immunoSEQ multiplex PCR reads; one entry per CDR3 protein. Of 150,000 or so distinct CDR3 sequences in the sample, around 94% were seen once. Sequencing was performed on CD4+ T cells from PBMCs. The receptor set was obtained from a human donor in good health. Each CDR3 is given with its conserved first and last residue. The order of the fields is J gene, V gene, clone size, D gene, CDR3 DNA, CDR3 protein. D genes are given only for firm matches. Rows give clone size only sometimes, using once, few, many, or a class for an expanded clone.

J gene: TRBJ2-3
V gene: TRBV7-2
clone size: few
D gene: NA
CDR3 DNA: TGTGCCAGCAGCTTGGGTGCTAACACAGATACGCAGTATTTT
CDR3 protein: CASSLGANTDTQYF

J gene: TRBJ1-5
V gene: TRBV12-3/TRBV12-4
clone size: NA
D gene: NA
CDR3 DNA: TGTGCCAGCAGTCCCGCCGGCCGCAATCAGCCCCAGCATTTT
CDR3 protein: CASSPAGRNQPQHF

J gene: TRBJ2-3
V gene: TRBV29-1
clone size: NA
D gene: NA
CDR3 DNA: TGCAGCGTTGGAGGGCAGGCCCAACGGACCACAGATACGCAGTATTTT
CDR3 protein: CSVGGQAQRTTDTQYF

J gene: TRBJ1-1
V gene: TRBV20-1
clone size: NA
D gene: NA
CDR3 DNA: TGCAGTGCTGGAAGGGAGATGAACACTGAAGCTTTCTTT
CDR3 protein: CSAGREMNTEAFF

J gene: TRBJ1-6
V gene: TRBV4-3
clone size: NA
D gene: NA
CDR3 DNA: TGCGCCAGCAGCCAGCAGGGCTCCGGGACTTCACCCCTCCACTTT
CDR3 protein: CASSQQGSGTSPLHF

J gene: TRBJ1-5
V gene: TRBV12-5
clone size: NA
D gene: NA
CDR3 DNA: TGTGCTAGTGGCCGAAAGGGTGGAGGAAGCAATCAGCCCCAGCATTTT
CDR3 protein: CASGRKGGGSNQPQHF

J gene: TRBJ2-2
V gene: TRBV20-1
clone size: NA
D gene: NA
CDR3 DNA: TGCAGTGCTAGTTACAGGGAAGGTACCGGGGAGCTGTTTTTT
CDR3 protein: CSASYREGTGELFF

J gene: TRBJ2-1
V gene: TRBV30
clone size: NA
D gene: NA
CDR3 DNA: TGTGCCTGGAGTGTAGGGCAGGGCGGAGGGAATGAGCAGTTCTTC
CDR3 protein: CAWSVGQGGGNEQFF

J gene: TRBJ2-3
V gene: TRBV7-9
clone size: NA
D gene: TRBD2
CDR3 DNA: TGTGCCAGCAGCCAAAGCCCCAGCGGGGCAACAGATACGCAGTATTTT
CDR3 protein: CASSQSPSGATDTQYF

J gene: TRBJ2-7
V gene: TRBV13
clone size: NA
D gene: NA
CDR3 DNA: TGTGCCAGCAGCCCCGTCGCGTACGAGCAGTACTTC
CDR3 protein: CASSPVAYEQYF

J gene: TRBJ1-2
V gene: TRBV3-1
clone size: NA
D gene: NA
CDR3 DNA: TGTGCCAGCAGCCGGAAAGCTAACTATGGCTACACCTTC
CDR3 protein: CASSRKANYGYTF

J gene: TRBJ1-1
V gene: TRBV4-3
clone size: NA
D gene: NA
CDR3 DNA: TGCGCCAGCAGCCAAGCATCGGGGGTTTTTACTGAAGCTTTCTTT
CDR3 protein: CASSQASGVFTEAFF

J gene: TRBJ1-6
V gene: TRBV14
clone size: NA
D gene: NA
CDR3 DNA: TGTGCCAGCAGCCTCAGGGCTTCACCCCTCCACTTT
CDR3 protein: CASSLRASPLHF

J gene: TRBJ1-1
V gene: TRBV3-1
clone size: NA
D gene: TRBD1
CDR3 DNA: TGTGCCAGCAGCCAACCCAAGGGACAGGGATGGGACACTGAAGCTTTCTTT
CDR3 protein: CASSQPKGQGWDTEAFF

J gene: TRBJ1-1
V gene: TRBV27
clone size: NA
D gene: NA
CDR3 DNA: TGTGCCAGCAGTTTGGGCTCGGACACTGAAGCTTTCTTT
CDR3 protein: CASSLGSDTEAFF

J gene: TRBJ2-1
V gene: TRBV5-1
clone size: NA
D gene: NA
CDR3 DNA: TGCGCCAGCAGCTTGGACAGCCCCCGGGGCTACAATGAGCAGTTCTTC
CDR3 protein: CASSLDSPRGYNEQFF

J gene: TRBJ2-5
V gene: TRBV9
clone size: NA
D gene: NA
CDR3 DNA: TGTGCCAGCAGCGTAGGGACCTGGGGGACCCAGTACTTC
CDR3 protein: CASSVGTWGTQYF